These T cell receptor beta chains were read from a single sample in a study of CD8 T cells in ankylosing spondylitis. One entry per CDR3 protein results from TCRdb running MiXCR on the 5' RACE reads. The sample shows 150,000 to 200,000 distinct CDR3 sequences, 18% of them seen only once. The sequenced sample was blood, either unsorted or a sorted T cell fraction (not recorded which). These receptors were obtained from a male donor under 35 with ankylosing spondylitis or in good health (not recorded which). Both conserved end residues are part of each CDR3. The order of the fields is V gene, D gene, clone size, J gene, CDR3 DNA, CDR3 protein. D genes are given only for firm matches. Not all rows give a size; the values are once, few, many and, for expanded clones, a class.

V gene: TRBV5-1
D gene: .
clone size: many
J gene: TRBJ2-1
CDR3 DNA: TGCGCCAGCAGCTGGGGGACTCGGCCGAACAATGAGCAGTTCTTC
CDR3 protein: CASSWGTRPNNEQFF

V gene: TRBV4-2
D gene: .
clone size: many
J gene: TRBJ2-2
CDR3 DNA: TGTGCCAGCAGCCAAGTGTTCCCCGGGGAGCTGTTTTTT
CDR3 protein: CASSQVFPGELFF

V gene: TRBV7-9
D gene: TRBD1
clone size: many
J gene: TRBJ1-1
CDR3 DNA: TGTGCCAGCAGCCTCTCCGGGACAGGGTTTGAAGCTTTCTTT
CDR3 protein: CASSLSGTGFEAFF

V gene: TRBV12-3/TRBV12-4
D gene: .
clone size: .
J gene: TRBJ2-3
CDR3 DNA: TGTGCCAGCACCTACGGTGGGATGTCTGGAGATACGCAGTATTTT
CDR3 protein: CASTYGGMSGDTQYF

V gene: TRBV20-1
D gene: .
clone size: .
J gene: TRBJ2-5
CDR3 DNA: TGCAGTGCTAGAGAGTCCAGCAGGGCGGAGACCCAGTACTTC
CDR3 protein: CSARESSRAETQYF

V gene: TRBV20-1
D gene: TRBD1
clone size: many
J gene: TRBJ2-3
CDR3 DNA: TGCAGTGCTAGACCTACAGGGGGCGATGGAGATACGCAGTATTTT
CDR3 protein: CSARPTGGDGDTQYF

V gene: TRBV6-2/TRBV6-3
D gene: .
clone size: many
J gene: TRBJ2-1
CDR3 DNA: TGTGCCAGCAGTTACTCCGTAGGTGAGCAGTTCTTC
CDR3 protein: CASSYSVGEQFF

V gene: TRBV14
D gene: TRBD1
clone size: many
J gene: TRBJ1-1
CDR3 DNA: TGTGCCAGCGGAGAAAAAACAGGGGTGAACACTGAAGCTTTCTTT
CDR3 protein: CASGEKTGVNTEAFF

V gene: TRBV6-2/TRBV6-3
D gene: TRBD2
clone size: many
J gene: TRBJ2-1
CDR3 DNA: TGTGCCAGCAGTTTAGCGGGAGGGAAGAATGAGCAGTTCTTC
CDR3 protein: CASSLAGGKNEQFF

V gene: TRBV12-3/TRBV12-4
D gene: TRBD1
clone size: many
J gene: TRBJ1-1
CDR3 DNA: TGTGCCAGCAGTTCAGTGGGTAGGAGGACAGGGCTTTTATTGAACACTGAAGCTTTCTTT
CDR3 protein: CASSSVGRRTGLLLNTEAFF

V gene: TRBV5-4
D gene: .
clone size: many
J gene: TRBJ2-2
CDR3 DNA: TGTGCCAGCAGCTTGGGCGAATCGACCGGGGAGCTGTTTTTT
CDR3 protein: CASSLGESTGELFF

V gene: TRBV11-2
D gene: TRBD1
clone size: many
J gene: TRBJ1-1
CDR3 DNA: TGTGCCAGCAGCCAACGGACAGGGTATCAAGCTTTCTTT
CDR3 protein: CASSQRTGYQAFF

V gene: TRBV5-1
D gene: .
clone size: few
J gene: TRBJ2-5
CDR3 DNA: TGCGCCAGCGCGTGGGGCCCTGGCGAAGAGACCCAGTACTTC
CDR3 protein: CASAWGPGEETQYF

V gene: TRBV5-1
D gene: .
clone size: many
J gene: TRBJ1-4
CDR3 DNA: TGCGCCAGCAGCTCCCCCTTGGGGGAGGGCCACGGAAAACTGTTTTTT
CDR3 protein: CASSSPLGEGHGKLFF

V gene: TRBV30
D gene: .
clone size: .
J gene: TRBJ2-5
CDR3 DNA: TGTGCCTGGAGTCCCGGGACTCAAGAGACCCAGTACTTC
CDR3 protein: CAWSPGTQETQYF

V gene: TRBV7-9
D gene: TRBD1
clone size: many
J gene: TRBJ2-6
CDR3 DNA: TGTGCCAGCAGCATCCCCCCGGGGACAGGGGACTCTGGGGCCAACGTCCTGACTTTC
CDR3 protein: CASSIPPGTGDSGANVLTF

V gene: TRBV12-3/TRBV12-4
D gene: .
clone size: many
J gene: TRBJ1-3
CDR3 DNA: TGTGCCAGCAGTCACCGTGTCGGAAACACCATATATTTT
CDR3 protein: CASSHRVGNTIYF

V gene: TRBV6-1
D gene: .
clone size: many
J gene: TRBJ2-3
CDR3 DNA: TGTGCCAGCAGTGAACCAGGGGCTAACACAGATACGCAGTATTTT
CDR3 protein: CASSEPGANTDTQYF

V gene: TRBV20-1
D gene: .
clone size: many
J gene: TRBJ2-7
CDR3 DNA: TGCAGTGCTATTTCCCGTGACTACGAGCAGTACTTC
CDR3 protein: CSAISRDYEQYF

V gene: TRBV11-3
D gene: .
clone size: many
J gene: TRBJ1-1
CDR3 DNA: TGTGCCAGCAGCCGTTTTCAGGGTGAAACTGAAGCTTTCTTT
CDR3 protein: CASSRFQGETEAFF

V gene: TRBV6-5
D gene: .
clone size: many
J gene: TRBJ2-2
CDR3 DNA: TGTGCCAGCAGAAGGCTAGAGGGACCCGGGGAGCTGTTTTTT
CDR3 protein: CASRRLEGPGELFF

V gene: TRBV12-3/TRBV12-4
D gene: TRBD2
clone size: many
J gene: TRBJ2-3
CDR3 DNA: TGTGCCAGCAGACCTAGCGGAGTCACAGATACGCAGTATTTT
CDR3 protein: CASRPSGVTDTQYF

V gene: TRBV27
D gene: TRBD1
clone size: many
J gene: TRBJ2-7
CDR3 DNA: TGTGCCAGCAGTCGGACAGGGGGCTACGAGCAGTACTTC
CDR3 protein: CASSRTGGYEQYF

V gene: TRBV15
D gene: TRBD1
clone size: .
J gene: TRBJ2-5
CDR3 DNA: TGTGCCACCAGCATGCGACAGGGAGAGACCCAGTACTTC
CDR3 protein: CATSMRQGETQYF

V gene: TRBV12-3/TRBV12-4
D gene: .
clone size: many
J gene: TRBJ1-1
CDR3 DNA: TGTGCCAGCAGTCCGGGACCCATCCAAGCTTTCTTT
CDR3 protein: CASSPGPIQAFF

V gene: TRBV24-1
D gene: .
clone size: many
J gene: TRBJ1-2
CDR3 DNA: TGTGCCACCAGTGATAGGGACGGCAACTATGGCTACACCTTC
CDR3 protein: CATSDRDGNYGYTF

V gene: TRBV7-8
D gene: .
clone size: once
J gene: TRBJ2-7
CDR3 DNA: TGTGCCAGCAGCCAAGCGACGGGGTTCTACGAGCAGTACTTC
CDR3 protein: CASSQATGFYEQYF

V gene: TRBV14
D gene: TRBD2
clone size: .
J gene: TRBJ2-1
CDR3 DNA: TGTGCCAGCAGCCAACAACTAGCGGTGGGTGGTGAGCAGTTCTTC
CDR3 protein: CASSQQLAVGGEQFF